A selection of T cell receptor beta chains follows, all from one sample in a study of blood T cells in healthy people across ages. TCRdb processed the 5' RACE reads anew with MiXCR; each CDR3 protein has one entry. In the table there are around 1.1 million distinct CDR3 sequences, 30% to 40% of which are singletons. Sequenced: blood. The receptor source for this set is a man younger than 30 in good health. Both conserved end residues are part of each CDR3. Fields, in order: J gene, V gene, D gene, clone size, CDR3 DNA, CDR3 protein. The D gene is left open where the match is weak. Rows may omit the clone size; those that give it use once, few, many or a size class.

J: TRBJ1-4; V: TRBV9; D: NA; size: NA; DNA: TGTGCCAGCAGCGTGGGGTGGATTACTAATGAAAAACTGTTTTTT; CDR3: CASSVGWITNEKLFF
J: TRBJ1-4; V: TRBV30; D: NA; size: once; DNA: TGTGCCTGGAGGCTTAAAGGGAATGAAAAACTGTTTTTT; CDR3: CAWRLKGNEKLFF
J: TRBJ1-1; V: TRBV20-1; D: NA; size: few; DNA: TGCAGTGCTCAGGGGACGGGGGTTCAGAACACTGAAGCTTTCTTT; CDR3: CSAQGTGVQNTEAFF
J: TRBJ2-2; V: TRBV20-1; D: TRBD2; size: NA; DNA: TGCAGTGCAATTAGCGGGGGCCTGAACACCGGGGAGCTGTTTTTT; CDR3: CSAISGGLNTGELFF
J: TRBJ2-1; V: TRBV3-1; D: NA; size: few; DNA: TGTGCCAGCAGCCAAGATTCCGGGGCAAATGAGCAGTTCTTC; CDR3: CASSQDSGANEQFF
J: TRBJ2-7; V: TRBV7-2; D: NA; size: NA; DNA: TGTGCCAGTAGCTCCCGGTTTGTCCCAGCCTCCTACGAGCAGTACTTC; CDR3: CASSSRFVPASYEQYF
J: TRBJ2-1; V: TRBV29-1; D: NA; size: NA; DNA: TGCAGCGTCATAGCGGACCATGAGCAGTTCTTC; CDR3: CSVIADHEQFF
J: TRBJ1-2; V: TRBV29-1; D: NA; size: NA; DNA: TGCAGCGTTGAATCCCCCGAAGACTATGGCTACACCTTC; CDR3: CSVESPEDYGYTF
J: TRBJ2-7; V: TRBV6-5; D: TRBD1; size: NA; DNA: TGTGCCAGCAGCATGGGACAGATTAATGAGCAGTACTTC; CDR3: CASSMGQINEQYF
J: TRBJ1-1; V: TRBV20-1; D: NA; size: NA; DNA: TGCAGTGCTAGCAAGGTACTGAACACTGAAGCTTTCTTT; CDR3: CSASKVLNTEAFF
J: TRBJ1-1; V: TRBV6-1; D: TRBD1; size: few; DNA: TGTGCCAGCAGCGCCAGGGGGGGGAACACTGAAGCTTTCTTT; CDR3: CASSARGGNTEAFF
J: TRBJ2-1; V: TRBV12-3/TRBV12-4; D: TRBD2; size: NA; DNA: TGTGCCAGCAGCACTTTTAGCGGGGGGGCTATCTATGAGCAGTTCTTC; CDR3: CASSTFSGGAIYEQFF
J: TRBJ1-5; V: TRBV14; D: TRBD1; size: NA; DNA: TGTGCCAGCAGCCAAACTTGGGACAGCGTCAATCAGCCCCAGCATTTT; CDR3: CASSQTWDSVNQPQHF
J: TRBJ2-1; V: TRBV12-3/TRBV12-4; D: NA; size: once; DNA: TGTGCCAGCAGCCCCCCGGTCTCTCGGACCTACAATGAGCAGTTCTTC; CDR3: CASSPPVSRTYNEQFF
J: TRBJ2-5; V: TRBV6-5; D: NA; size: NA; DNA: TGTGCCAGCAGACGATCCAGGCAGGCTGGGTTTAATGAGCAGTACTTC; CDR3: CASRRSRQAGFNEQYF
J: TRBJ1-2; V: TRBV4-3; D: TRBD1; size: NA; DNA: TGCGCCAGCAGCCAGATAACAGGGGGGATTCTCTATGGCTACACCTTC; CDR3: CASSQITGGILYGYTF
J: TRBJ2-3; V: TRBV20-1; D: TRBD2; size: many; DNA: TGCAGTGCATGGGGACTAGCGGGGGTCACAGATACGCAGTATTTT; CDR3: CSAWGLAGVTDTQYF
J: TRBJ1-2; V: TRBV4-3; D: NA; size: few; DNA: TGCGCCAGCAGCCAAGATCTCCCCACTTTGACAGAGCTGATTTCCTATGGCTACACCTTC; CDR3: CASSQDLPTLTELISYGYTF
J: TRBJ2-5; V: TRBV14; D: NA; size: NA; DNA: TGTGCCAGCAGCCAAGATCCCAGATACTTC; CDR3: CASSQDPRYF
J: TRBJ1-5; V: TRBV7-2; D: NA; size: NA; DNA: TGTGCCAGCAGCTCCGGCCAGGGTAAAGCTCAGCCCCAGCATTTT; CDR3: CASSSGQGKAQPQHF
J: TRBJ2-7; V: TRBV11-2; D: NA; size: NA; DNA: TGTGCCAGCAGCTTATACCATGGAGGGGGTATTGTCTACGAGCAGTACTTC; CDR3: CASSLYHGGGIVYEQYF
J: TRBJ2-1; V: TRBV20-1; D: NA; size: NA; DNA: TGCAGTGCTAGAGCTGGCGGGGCCTTCTGCAATGAGCAGTTCTTC; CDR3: CSARAGGAFCNEQFF
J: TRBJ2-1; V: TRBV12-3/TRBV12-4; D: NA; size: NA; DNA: TGTGCCAGCGCACATCAGGGGGGCGCCTACAATGAGCAGTTCTTC; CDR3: CASAHQGGAYNEQFF
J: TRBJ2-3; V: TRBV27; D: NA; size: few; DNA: TGTGCCAGCAGTCCTCGGGCCGGCGTTGTTGTCGGCACAGATACGCAGTATTTT; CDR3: CASSPRAGVVVGTDTQYF
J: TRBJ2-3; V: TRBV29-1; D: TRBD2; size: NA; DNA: TGCAGCGTTGTGGGGCTAGCGGGGGCCAGCACAGATACGCAGTATTTT; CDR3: CSVVGLAGASTDTQYF
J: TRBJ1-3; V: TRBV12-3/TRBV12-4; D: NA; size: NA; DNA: TGTGCCAGCAGCCTTTCCAGGGTCACTACCCCATCTGGAAACACCATATATTTT; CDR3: CASSLSRVTTPSGNTIYF
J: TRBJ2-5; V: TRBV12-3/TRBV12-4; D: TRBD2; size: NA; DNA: TGTGCCAGCAGTCCCCTCGGGACTAGCCTCAGAGGGGGCAAAGAGACCCAGTACTTC; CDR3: CASSPLGTSLRGGKETQYF
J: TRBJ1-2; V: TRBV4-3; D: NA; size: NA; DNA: TGCGCCAGCAGCCAACACGGGACACGCAGGACCTATGGCTACACCTTC; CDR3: CASSQHGTRRTYGYTF
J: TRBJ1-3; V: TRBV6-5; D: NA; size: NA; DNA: TGTGCCAGCAGCACCCCCGGGACGGAGAACACCATATATTTT; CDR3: CASSTPGTENTIYF
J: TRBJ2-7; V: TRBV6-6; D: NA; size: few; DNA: TGTGCCAGCAGCTTAGACGGGACAAACACCTACGAGCAGTACTTC; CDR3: CASSLDGTNTYEQYF
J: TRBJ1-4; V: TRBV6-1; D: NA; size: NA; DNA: TGTGCCAGCAGTGAAGCGCGGGGGGAAAAACTGTTTTTT; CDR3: CASSEARGEKLFF
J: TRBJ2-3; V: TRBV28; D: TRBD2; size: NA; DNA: TGTGCCAGCAGTGAAGGACTAGAGCCCACAGATACGCAGTATTTT; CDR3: CASSEGLEPTDTQYF
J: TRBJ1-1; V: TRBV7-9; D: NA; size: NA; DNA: TGTGCCAGCAGCCCGCACCAGGGGCCCTACACTGAAGCTTTCTTT; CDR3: CASSPHQGPYTEAFF
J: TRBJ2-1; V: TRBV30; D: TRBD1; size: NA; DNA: TGTGCCTGGGCTCTTACAGGGGTCAATGAGCAGTTCTTC; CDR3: CAWALTGVNEQFF
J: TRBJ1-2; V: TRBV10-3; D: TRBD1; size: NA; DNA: TGTGCCATCAGTGCTACAATGCGACAGGGGATCTATGGCTACACCTTC; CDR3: CAISATMRQGIYGYTF
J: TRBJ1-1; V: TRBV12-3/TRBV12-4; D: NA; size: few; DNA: TGTGCCAGCAGTTTAAGCAGGTGGAACACTGAAGCTTTCTTT; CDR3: CASSLSRWNTEAFF
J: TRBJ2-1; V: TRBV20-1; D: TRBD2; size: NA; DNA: TGCAGTGCCACTCCCGGGACTAGACTCTATGAGCAGTTCTTC; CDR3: CSATPGTRLYEQFF
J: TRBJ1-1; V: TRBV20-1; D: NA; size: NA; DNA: TGCAGTGCTAGAGATAAAAACTGGCACACTGAAGCTTTCTTT; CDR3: CSARDKNWHTEAFF
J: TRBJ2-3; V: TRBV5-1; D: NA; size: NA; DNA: TGCGCCAGCAGCCTCGGACCTCAAAGCACAGATACGCAGTATTTT; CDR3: CASSLGPQSTDTQYF
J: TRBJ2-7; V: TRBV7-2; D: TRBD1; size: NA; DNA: TGTGCCAGCAGCTCAACAGGGGGCAAATACGAGCAGTACTTC; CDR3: CASSSTGGKYEQYF
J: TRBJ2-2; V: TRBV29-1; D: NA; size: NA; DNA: TGCAGCGCCATAGGAACTACCCCCGGGGAGCTGTTTTTT; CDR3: CSAIGTTPGELFF
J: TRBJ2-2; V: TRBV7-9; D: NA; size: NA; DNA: TGTGCCAGCAGCTTAGGTGGGGGGTCGACCACCGGGGAGCTGTTTTTT; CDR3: CASSLGGGSTTGELFF
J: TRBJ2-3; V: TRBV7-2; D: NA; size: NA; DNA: TGTACCAGCAGCCCCATACAACACGGGGCGCAGTATTTT; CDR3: CTSSPIQHGAQYF
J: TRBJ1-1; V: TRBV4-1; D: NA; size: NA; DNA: TGCGCCAGCAGCTTCCGGTCAGGGGAATCAATGAACACTGAAGCTTTCTTT; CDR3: CASSFRSGESMNTEAFF
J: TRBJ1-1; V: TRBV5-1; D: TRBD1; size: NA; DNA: TGCGCCAGCAGCACCGGGACAGGTTACACTGAAGCTTTCTTT; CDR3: CASSTGTGYTEAFF
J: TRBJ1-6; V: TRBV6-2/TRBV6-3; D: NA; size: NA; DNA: TGTGCCAGCAGTTATTTTCTCTCACCCCTCCACTTT; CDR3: CASSYFLSPLHF
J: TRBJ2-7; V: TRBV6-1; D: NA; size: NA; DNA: TGTGCCAGCAGTGAATACGGGGAAGAGCAGTACTTC; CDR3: CASSEYGEEQYF
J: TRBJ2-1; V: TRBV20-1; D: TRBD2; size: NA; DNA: TGCAGTGCTCCTACTAGCGGGGGGGACTTTAGCTCCTACAATGAGCAGTTCTTC; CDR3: CSAPTSGGDFSSYNEQFF
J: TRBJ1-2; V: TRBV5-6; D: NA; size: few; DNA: TGTGCCAGCAGCTTGGATTTCGATCCTAACTATGGCTACACCTTC; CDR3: CASSLDFDPNYGYTF
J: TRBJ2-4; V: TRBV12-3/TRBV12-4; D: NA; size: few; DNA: TGTGCCAGCAGTTTTCGGAACAAAAACATTCAGTACTTC; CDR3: CASSFRNKNIQYF
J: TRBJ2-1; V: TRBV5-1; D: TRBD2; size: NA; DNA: TGCGCCAGCAGCTTGGGGACTAGCGGGCCCACCAATGAGCAGTTCTTC; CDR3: CASSLGTSGPTNEQFF
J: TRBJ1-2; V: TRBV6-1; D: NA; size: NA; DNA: TGTGCCAGCAGTGAACGTGGGCCTAACTATGGCTACACCTTC; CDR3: CASSERGPNYGYTF
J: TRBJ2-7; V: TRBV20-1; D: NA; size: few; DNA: TGCAGTGCCAGGACAGTTCTCCCCTACGAGCAGTACTTC; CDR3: CSARTVLPYEQYF
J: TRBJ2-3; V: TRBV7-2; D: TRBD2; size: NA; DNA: TGTGCCAGCAGCTCCCAGCGGGGGGTGGGAGATACGCAGTATTTT; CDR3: CASSSQRGVGDTQYF
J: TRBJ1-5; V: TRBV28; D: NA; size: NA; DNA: TGTGCCAGCAGGCGATTAGTGGCGTATAGCAATCAGCCCCAGCATTTT; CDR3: CASRRLVAYSNQPQHF